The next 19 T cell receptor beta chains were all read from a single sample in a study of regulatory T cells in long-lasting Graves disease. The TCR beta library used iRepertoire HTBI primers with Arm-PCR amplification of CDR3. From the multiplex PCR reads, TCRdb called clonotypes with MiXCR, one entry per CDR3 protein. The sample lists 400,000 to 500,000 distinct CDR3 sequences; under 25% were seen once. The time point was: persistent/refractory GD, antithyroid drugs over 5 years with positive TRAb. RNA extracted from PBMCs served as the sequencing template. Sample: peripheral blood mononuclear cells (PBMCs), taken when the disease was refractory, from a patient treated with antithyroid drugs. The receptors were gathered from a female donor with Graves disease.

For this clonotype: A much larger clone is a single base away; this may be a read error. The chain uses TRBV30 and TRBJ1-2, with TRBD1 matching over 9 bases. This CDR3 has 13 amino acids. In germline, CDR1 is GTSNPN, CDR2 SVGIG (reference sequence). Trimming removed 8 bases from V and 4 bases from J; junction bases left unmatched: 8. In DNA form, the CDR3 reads TGTGCCGCAAGGACAGGGGAGACCTATGGCTACACCTTC. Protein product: CAARTGETYGYTF.

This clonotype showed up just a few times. CDR3 residues: CASSFPGGRQYF. CDR3 in DNA: TGTGCCAGCAGTTTCCCGGGGGGCCGGCAGTACTTC. V is TRBV6-5 and J is TRBJ2-7; D is perhaps TRBD2 (7 bases). This CDR3 is built from 12 residues. CDR1 and CDR2 (germline): MNHEY, SVGAGI. The V end lost 4 bases, the J end lost 9 bases, and 13 bases lay between the germline ends.

The CDR3: CASSRNPALDYGYTF. The CDR3 region has the DNA TGTGCCAGCAGTCGCAATCCTGCACTTGACTATGGCTACACCTTC. This sequence joins TRBV6-2 or TRBV6-3 and TRBJ1-2, with D hard to call. V lost 5 bases to trimming and J lost 3 bases, with 16 bases between them. Germline V gives CDR1 MNHEY, CDR2 SVGEGT. The CDR3 has 15 amino acids.

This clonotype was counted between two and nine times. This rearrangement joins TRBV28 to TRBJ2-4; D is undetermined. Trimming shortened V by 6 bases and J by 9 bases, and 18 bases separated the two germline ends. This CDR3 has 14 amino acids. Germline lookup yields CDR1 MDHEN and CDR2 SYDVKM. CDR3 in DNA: TGTGCCAGCAGCCCAGCGTTGGGTGAGAGCATTCAGTACTTC. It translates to CASSPALGESIQYF.

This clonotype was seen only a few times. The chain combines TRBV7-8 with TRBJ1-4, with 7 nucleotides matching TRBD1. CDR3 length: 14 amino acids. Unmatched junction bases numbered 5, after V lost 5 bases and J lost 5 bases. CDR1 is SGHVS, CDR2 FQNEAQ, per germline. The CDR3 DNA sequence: TGTGCCAGCAGCCCCTGGGACAGCAATGAAAAACTGTTTTTT. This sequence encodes CASSPWDSNEKLFF.

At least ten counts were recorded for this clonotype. CDR3 nucleotide sequence: TGTGCCAGCAGTCTTTCGGAACTAGCGGTACAAGAGACCCAGTACTTC. This sequence encodes CASSLSELAVQETQYF. This chain joins TRBV6-1 and TRBJ2-5, with TRBD2 matching 8 bases. Per germline, CDR1 MNHNS and CDR2 SASEGT. The CDR3 loop spans 16 amino acids. The junction had 10 bases not matched to a gene; V was cut back by 5 bases and J by 2 bases.

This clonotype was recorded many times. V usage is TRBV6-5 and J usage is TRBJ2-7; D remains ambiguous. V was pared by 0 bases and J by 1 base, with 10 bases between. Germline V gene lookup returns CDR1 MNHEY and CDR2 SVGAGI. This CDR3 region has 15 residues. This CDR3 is CASSYSIQLSYEQYF. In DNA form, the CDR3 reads TGTGCCAGCAGTTACTCGATTCAGCTATCCTACGAGCAGTACTTC.

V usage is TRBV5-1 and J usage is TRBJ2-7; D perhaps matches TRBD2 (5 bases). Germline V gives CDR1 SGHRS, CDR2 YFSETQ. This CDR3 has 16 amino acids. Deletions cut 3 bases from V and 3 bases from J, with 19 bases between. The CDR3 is CASSSSLTVGSYEQYF. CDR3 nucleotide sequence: TGCGCCAGCAGCTCCTCACTCACGGTAGGGAGCTACGAGCAGTACTTC.

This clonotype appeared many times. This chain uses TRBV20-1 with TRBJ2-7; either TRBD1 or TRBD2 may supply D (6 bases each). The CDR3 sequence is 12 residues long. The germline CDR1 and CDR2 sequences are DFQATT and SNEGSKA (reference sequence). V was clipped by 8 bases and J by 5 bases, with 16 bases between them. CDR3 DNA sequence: TGCAGTCCATCCCAAGGGGGGCACGAGCAGTACTTC. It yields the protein CSPSQGGHEQYF.

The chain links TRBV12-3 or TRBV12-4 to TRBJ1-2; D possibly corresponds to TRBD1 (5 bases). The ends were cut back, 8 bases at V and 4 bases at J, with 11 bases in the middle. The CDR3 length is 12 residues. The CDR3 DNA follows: TGTGCCAGCTTGGGGGGGGTCTATGGCTACACCTTC. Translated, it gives CASLGGVYGYTF.

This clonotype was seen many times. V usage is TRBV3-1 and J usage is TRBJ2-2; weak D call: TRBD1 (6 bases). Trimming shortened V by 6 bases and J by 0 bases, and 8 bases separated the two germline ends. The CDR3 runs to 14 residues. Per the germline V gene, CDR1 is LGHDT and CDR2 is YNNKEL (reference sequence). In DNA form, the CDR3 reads TGTGCCAGCAGGCGACAGGCGAACACCGGGGAGCTGTTTTTT. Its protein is CASRRQANTGELFF.

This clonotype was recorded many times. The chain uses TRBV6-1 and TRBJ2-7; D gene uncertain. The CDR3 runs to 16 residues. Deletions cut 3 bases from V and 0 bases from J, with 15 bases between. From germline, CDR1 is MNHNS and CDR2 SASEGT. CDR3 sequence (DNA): TGTGCCAGCAGTGACCCCCGGCGCGGAGCCTCCTACGAGCAGTACTTC. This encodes CASSDPRRGASYEQYF.

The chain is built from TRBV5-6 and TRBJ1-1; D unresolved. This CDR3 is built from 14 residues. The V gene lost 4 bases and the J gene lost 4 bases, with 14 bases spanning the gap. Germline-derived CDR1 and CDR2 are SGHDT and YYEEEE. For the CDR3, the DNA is TGTGCCAGCAGCCTTACAATGGCGGGCACTGAAGCTTTCTTT. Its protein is CASSLTMAGTEAFF. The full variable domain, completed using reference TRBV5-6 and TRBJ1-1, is DAGVTQSPTHLIKTRGQQVTLRCSPKSGHDTVSWYQQALGQGPQFIFQYYEEEERQRGNFPDRFSGHQFPNYSSELNVNALLLGDSALYLCASSLTMAGTEAFFGQGTRLTVV.

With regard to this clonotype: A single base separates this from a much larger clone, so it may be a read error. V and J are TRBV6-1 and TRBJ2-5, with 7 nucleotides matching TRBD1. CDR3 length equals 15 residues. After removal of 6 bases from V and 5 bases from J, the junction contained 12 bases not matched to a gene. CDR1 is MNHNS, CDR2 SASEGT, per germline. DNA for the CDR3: TGTGCCAGCAGCGCCGGACAGGTTTCTTGGGAGACCCAGTACTTC. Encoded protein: CASSAGQVSWETQYF.

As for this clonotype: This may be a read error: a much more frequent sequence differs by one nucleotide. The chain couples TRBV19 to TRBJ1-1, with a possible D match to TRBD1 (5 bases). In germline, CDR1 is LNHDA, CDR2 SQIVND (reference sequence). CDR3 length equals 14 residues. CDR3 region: CASSQVIGGTEALF. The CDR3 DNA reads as TGTGCCAGTAGCCAGGTAATCGGCGGGACTGAAGCTCTCTTT. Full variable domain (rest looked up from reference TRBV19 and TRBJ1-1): DGGITQSPKYLFRKEGQNVTLSCEQNLNHDAMYWYRQDPGQGLRLIYYSQIVNDFQKGDIAEGYSVSREKKESFPLTVTSAQKNPTAFYLCASSQVIGGTEALFGQGTRLTVV.

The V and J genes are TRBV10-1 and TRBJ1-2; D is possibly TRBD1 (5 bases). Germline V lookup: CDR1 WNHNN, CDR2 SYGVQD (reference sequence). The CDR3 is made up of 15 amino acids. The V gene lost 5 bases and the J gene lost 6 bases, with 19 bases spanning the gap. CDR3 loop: CASSTSIPGKNGYTF. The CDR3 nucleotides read TGCGCCAGCAGTACTTCTATTCCAGGGAAAAATGGCTACACCTTC.

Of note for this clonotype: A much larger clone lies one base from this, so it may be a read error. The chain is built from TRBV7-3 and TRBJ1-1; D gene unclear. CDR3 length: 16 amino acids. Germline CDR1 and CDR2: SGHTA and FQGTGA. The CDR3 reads CAGSLNRRGKGTEAFF. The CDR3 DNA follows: TGTGCCGGCAGCTTAAATCGACGGGGAAAGGGCACTGAAGCTTTCTTT.

The CDR3 DNA reads as TGTGCCAGCAGCGTGAGACAGGACTCCTACGAGCAGTACTTC. This sequence encodes CASSVRQDSYEQYF. V is TRBV9 and J is TRBJ2-7, with a possible D match to TRBD1 (6 bases). V lost 2 bases and J lost 0, with 9 bases in between. The length of the CDR3 is 14 residues. Germline V gene lookup returns CDR1 SGDLS and CDR2 YYNGEE. The variable domain in full, completed from reference TRBV9 and TRBJ2-7, reads DSGVTQTPKHLITATGQRVTLRCSPRSGDLSVYWYQQSLDQGLQFLIQYYNGEERAKGNILERFSAQQFPDLHSELNLSSLELGDSALYFCASSVRQDSYEQYFGPGTRLTVT.

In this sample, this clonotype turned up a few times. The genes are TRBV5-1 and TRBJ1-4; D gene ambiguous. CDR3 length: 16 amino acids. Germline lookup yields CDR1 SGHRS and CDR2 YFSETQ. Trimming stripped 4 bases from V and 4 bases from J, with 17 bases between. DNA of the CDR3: TGCGCCAGCAGCCCACTTTTGTCTCGTGGTAATGAAAAACTGTTTTTT. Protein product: CASSPLLSRGNEKLFF.